Listed below are T cell receptor beta chains from one sample, sequenced in a study of blood T cell repertoires in COVID-19. TCRdb's table, derived via immunoSEQ multiplex PCR, lists solely in-frame clones and lacks some. There are just under 45,000 clones in the sample; about 90% occur only once, and 1% to 1.5% lies in the top ten. The sequenced sample consisted of peripheral blood. These receptors originate from a woman aged 40 to 50 with acute or convalescent COVID-19. CDR3s include the opening cysteine and the closing phenylalanine or tryptophan. D genes are given only for firm matches. Some rows mark clone size as missing; the rest say once, few, many or name a class of expanded clone.

>TRBV9|TRBJ1-1|.|.
TGTGCCAGCAGCGTAGAGGCAGGGATGAACACTGAAGCTTTCTTT
CASSVEAGMNTEAFF
>TRBV11-2|TRBJ2-1|.|.
TGTGCCAGCAGCCGCGGGGAAAGCTCCTACAATGAGCAGTTCTTC
CASSRGESSYNEQFF
>TRBV28|TRBJ1-2|.|.
TGTGCCAGCAGTGTCCGGTACTATGGCTACACCTTC
CASSVRYYGYTF
>TRBV6-4|TRBJ2-3|once|TRBD2
TGTGCCAGCAGAGAGATGGCGGGGGACCGGGCAGATACGCAGTATTTT
CASREMAGDRADTQYF
>TRBV30|TRBJ2-7|medium-sized|.
TGTGCCTGGAGTCGGCACAGGGATACTACCTACGAGCAGTACTTC
CAWSRHRDTTYEQYF
>TRBV5-1|TRBJ2-7|.|TRBD1
TGCGCCAGCAGCCTGACAGGGAAGACCTACGAGCAGTACTTC
CASSLTGKTYEQYF
>TRBV5-1|TRBJ1-2|.|.
TGCGCCAGCAGCTTTGCCAGGGCCAACTATGGCTACACCTTC
CASSFARANYGYTF
>TRBV2|TRBJ1-6|.|.
TGTGCCAGCGGAGGACGTAGCTCCTATAATTCACCCCTCCACTTT
CASGGRSSYNSPLHF
>TRBV19|TRBJ1-1|.|TRBD1
TGTGCCAGCCAACCCCAAGGGTCAGGGGGCACTGAAGCTTTCTTT
CASQPQGSGGTEAFF
>TRBV5-1|TRBJ2-1|.|TRBD1
TGCGCCAGCAGCTATCCGGGACAGGGCTACAATGAGCAGTTCTTC
CASSYPGQGYNEQFF
>TRBV28|TRBJ2-1|.|.
TGTGCCAGCATGGCGGCGGGGCTCTACAATGAGCAGTTCTTC
CASMAAGLYNEQFF
>TRBV12-5|TRBJ1-2|.|TRBD1
TGTGCTAGTGGTTTTCCGCAGGGGGACTATGGCTACACCTTC
CASGFPQGDYGYTF
>TRBV6-2/TRBV6-3|TRBJ1-1|.|.
TGTGCCAGCAGTTCAAATGGGGGGTCGACTTTCTTT
CASSSNGGSTFF
>TRBV18|TRBJ2-3|.|TRBD2
TGTGCCAGCTCACCCGGTAGCGGGGATAGCACAGATACGCAGTATTTT
CASSPGSGDSTDTQYF
>TRBV18|TRBJ1-3|few|.
TGTGCCAGCTCACTACAGGGTGCTGGAAACACCATATATTTT
CASSLQGAGNTIYF
>TRBV11-2|TRBJ1-5|.|.
TGTGCCAGCAGCTTAGATGCAGGTCCAAGGAATCAGCCCCAGCATTTT
CASSLDAGPRNQPQHF
>TRBV9|TRBJ2-3|.|.
TGTGCCAGCAGCGCTGGACGGGGGGATACGCAGTATTTT
CASSAGRGDTQYF
>TRBV28|TRBJ1-3|.|.
TGTGCCAGCAGTCGACACGAGGGCTCTGGAAACACCATATATTTT
CASSRHEGSGNTIYF
>TRBV4-1|TRBJ2-7|.|.
TGCGCCAGCAGCCAAGGTCAGGCTACCTACGAGCAGTACTTC
CASSQGQATYEQYF
>TRBV27|TRBJ1-2|.|.
TGTGCCAGCAGTAGCAGGGATAACTATGGCTACACCTTC
CASSSRDNYGYTF
>TRBV11-2|TRBJ1-1|.|.
TGTGCCAGCAGCTTAGGGGGGGGTGAAACTGAAGCTTTCTTT
CASSLGGGETEAFF
>TRBV7-2|TRBJ2-7|.|TRBD2
TGTGCCAGCAGCAATAAACTGAGCGGGGGGCATGGGGACGAGCAGTACTTC
CASSNKLSGGHGDEQYF
>TRBV5-1|TRBJ2-5|.|TRBD1
TGCGCCAGCAGCTTGGAATGGGACAGCGCCCTGGGGACCCAGTACTTC
CASSLEWDSALGTQYF
>TRBV13|TRBJ1-5|.|.
TGTGCCAGCAGCTTAGGACCGTCCGGGCAGCCCCAGCATTTT
CASSLGPSGQPQHF
>TRBV2|TRBJ1-2|.|TRBD1
TGTGCCAGCCGGGGACAGGGGAATGGCTACACCTTC
CASRGQGNGYTF
>TRBV4-3|TRBJ2-5|.|TRBD2
TGCGCCAGCAGCCAAGTGGGGCCATCCGGGGGGAAAGAGACCCAGTACTTC
CASSQVGPSGGKETQYF
>TRBV18|TRBJ2-5|once|.
TGTGCCAGCTCACTGACAAGACAAGAGACCCAGTACTTC
CASSLTRQETQYF
>TRBV5-1|TRBJ1-3|.|.
TGCGCCAGCAGCAATCCGCAGCTAGGCTCTGGAAACACCATATATTTT
CASSNPQLGSGNTIYF
>TRBV11-3|TRBJ1-5|.|TRBD1
TGTGCCAGCGTTTTCGGGGACAGTGTTGGCAATCAGCCCCAGCATTTT
CASVFGDSVGNQPQHF
>TRBV12-3/TRBV12-4|TRBJ2-3|.|TRBD1
TGTGCCAGCAGCCCCCGGGACAGGGCAGGTGATTTT
CASSPRDRAGDF
>TRBV7-9|TRBJ1-1|.|.
TGTGCCAGCAGCCCCCAAACGGGAACTGAAGCTTTCTTT
CASSPQTGTEAFF
>TRBV10-3|TRBJ1-2|.|TRBD1
TGTGCCATCAGCCCTACAGGGGATGGCTACACCTTC
CAISPTGDGYTF
>TRBV6-2/TRBV6-3|TRBJ1-2|few|.
TGTGCCAGCAGTTACATGTCCGGGACTAACTATGGCTACACCTTC
CASSYMSGTNYGYTF
>TRBV5-1|TRBJ2-5|.|TRBD1
TGCGCCAGCAGCTTGGCCGGGACAGGGAAAGAGACCCAGTACTTC
CASSLAGTGKETQYF
>TRBV5-1|TRBJ2-2|.|TRBD2
TGCGCCAGCAGCTTGGCCAGGGCGGGAGGAGGCGGCGGGGAGCTGTTTTTT
CASSLARAGGGGGELFF
>TRBV19|TRBJ2-3|once|.
TGTGCCAGTAGTCCGGCAGGGCACCTTACTATGCGTACGCAGTATTTT
CASSPAGHLTMRTQYF
>TRBV5-1|TRBJ2-7|.|.
TGCGCCAGCAGCTTAAGCGGGCCGCCCTACGAGCAGTACTTC
CASSLSGPPYEQYF
>TRBV28|TRBJ2-7|.|.
TGTGCCAGCAGTTCCGGGGGACCGGCCTACGAGCAGTACTTC
CASSSGGPAYEQYF
>TRBV5-6|TRBJ2-3|.|TRBD1
TGTGCCAGCAGCTTATCATTGGACAGGGGATTGACAGATACGCAGTATTTT
CASSLSLDRGLTDTQYF
>TRBV9|TRBJ2-4|.|TRBD2
TGTGCCAGCAGTGATGCTAGCGGGGAAGGGAACATTCAGTACTTC
CASSDASGEGNIQYF
>TRBV10-3|TRBJ2-5|few|.
TGTGCCATCAGTGAGGGAGAGGAGGCAGAGACCCAGTACTTC
CAISEGEEAETQYF
>TRBV4-1|TRBJ1-4|.|.
TGCGCCAGCAGCCATCTCCCGGGACAAATTGTGGAAAAACTGTTTTTT
CASSHLPGQIVEKLFF
>TRBV7-2|TRBJ2-3|.|TRBD2
TGTGCCAGCAGCTTGACTAGCGGGGTTGTAGATACGCAGTATTTT
CASSLTSGVVDTQYF
>TRBV7-3|TRBJ2-3|.|.
TGTGCCAGCAGCTTAACGGGCAGCACAGATACGCAGTATTTT
CASSLTGSTDTQYF
>TRBV2|TRBJ2-2|.|.
TGTGCCAGCAAAGGGGTAGGGACCGGGGAGCTGTTTTTT
CASKGVGTGELFF
>TRBV2|TRBJ1-2|.|.
TGTGCCAGCAGGGACAGCTGGATATGGTATGGCTACACCTTC
CASRDSWIWYGYTF
>TRBV5-8|TRBJ1-1|.|TRBD1
TGTGCCAGCAGCTGGACAGGGGGCGCATCGGACACTGAAGCTTTCTTT
CASSWTGGASDTEAFF
>TRBV6-1|TRBJ1-3|.|.
TGTGCCAGCAGTGAATTCGTCCGAAATCTCGGTGGAAACACCATATATTTT
CASSEFVRNLGGNTIYF
>TRBV25-1|TRBJ1-1|.|.
TGTGCCAGCAGTCGGAGGAACACTGAAGCTTTCTTT
CASSRRNTEAFF
>TRBV6-2/TRBV6-3|TRBJ2-3|.|.
TGTGCCAGCAGCCCCAGAGGGGGAACGTTGGGGAATACGCAGTATTTT
CASSPRGGTLGNTQYF
>TRBV6-4|TRBJ2-3|.|.
TGTGCCAGCAGTGACCGCGGGGCGGGCACAGATACGCAGTATTTT
CASSDRGAGTDTQYF
>TRBV18|TRBJ1-2|.|.
TGTGCCAGCTCACCAGAGGCGGAAGCTAACTATGGCTACACCTTC
CASSPEAEANYGYTF
>TRBV19|TRBJ2-7|.|TRBD2
TGTGCCAGTAGTACCCGGCGGGGGACGGACGAGCAGTACTTC
CASSTRRGTDEQYF
>TRBV10-3|TRBJ2-5|.|TRBD1
TGTGCCACCGGGACAGTCCGGGAGACCCAGTACTTC
CATGTVRETQYF
>TRBV27|TRBJ2-7|few|TRBD1
TGTGCCAGCAGTTTACAGGGGGCAATTTACGAGCAGTACTTC
CASSLQGAIYEQYF
>TRBV30|TRBJ1-3|.|.
TGTGCCTGGAGTCTGACTTCTGGAAACACCATATATTTT
CAWSLTSGNTIYF
>TRBV7-6|TRBJ2-7|.|.
TGTGCCAGCAGCTTAGCCCCACTTCCGCGGTATCACTCCTACGAGCAGTACTTC
CASSLAPLPRYHSYEQYF
>TRBV3-1/TRBV3-2|TRBJ2-5|.|.
TGTGCCAGCAGCCAAGATCGGGGAAAAATACAAGAGACCCAGTACTTC
CASSQDRGKIQETQYF
>TRBV19|TRBJ1-4|.|.
TGTGCCAGTAGTCCCCGAGGGCTAGTAGGTGAAAAACTGTTTTTT
CASSPRGLVGEKLFF